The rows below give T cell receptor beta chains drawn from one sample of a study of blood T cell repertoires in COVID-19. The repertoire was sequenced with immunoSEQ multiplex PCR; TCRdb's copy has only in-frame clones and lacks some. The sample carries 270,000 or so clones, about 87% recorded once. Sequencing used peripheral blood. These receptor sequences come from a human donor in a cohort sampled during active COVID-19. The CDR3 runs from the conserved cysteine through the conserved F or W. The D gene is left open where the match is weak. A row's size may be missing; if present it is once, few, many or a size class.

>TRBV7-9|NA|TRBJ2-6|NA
TGTGCCAGCAGCTTTGGTGGCTACGTCCTGACTTTC
CASSFGGYVLTF
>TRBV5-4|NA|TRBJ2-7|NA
TGTGCCAGCAGCCAGGGGATCCTCGACTCCTACGAGCAGTACTTC
CASSQGILDSYEQYF
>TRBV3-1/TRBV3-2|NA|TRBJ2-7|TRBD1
TGTGCCAGCAGCCAACCGGGACAGGGGGGCTACGAGCAGTACTTC
CASSQPGQGGYEQYF
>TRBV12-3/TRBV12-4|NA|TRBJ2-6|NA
TGTGCCAGCAGGACAGGGGCCAACGTCCTGACTTTC
CASRTGANVLTF
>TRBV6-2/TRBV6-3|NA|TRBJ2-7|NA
TGTGCCAGCAGTTATTTTCGGGTTTTGGCGAAATCGGACGAGCAGTACTTC
CASSYFRVLAKSDEQYF
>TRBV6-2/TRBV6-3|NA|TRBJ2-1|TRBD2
TGTGCCAGCAGTCGAAACCTAGCGGGGGAATACAATGAGCAGTTCTTC
CASSRNLAGEYNEQFF
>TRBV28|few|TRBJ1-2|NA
TGTGCCAGCAGTTCCCCCAGACGAGGCTCCCCCACCTTC
CASSSPRRGSPTF
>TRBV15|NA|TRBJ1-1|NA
TGTGCCACCAGCTCTCAAGAGGGGGCTGAAGCTTTCTTT
CATSSQEGAEAFF
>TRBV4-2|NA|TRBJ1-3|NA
TGTGCCAGCAGCCAAGAGGGAGTCAGTTACTCTGGAAACACCATATATTTT
CASSQEGVSYSGNTIYF
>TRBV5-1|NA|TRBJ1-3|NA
TGCGCCAGCAGCTATAAACCGGCTGGGAGTGGAAACACCATATATTTT
CASSYKPAGSGNTIYF
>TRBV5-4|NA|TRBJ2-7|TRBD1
TGTGCCAGCAGCGTAATCGGGACAGGTTTAAGGTTC
CASSVIGTGLRF
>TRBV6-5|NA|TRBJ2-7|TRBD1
TGTGCCAGCGGGACAGGGGTTGGCTCCTACGAGCAGTACTTC
CASGTGVGSYEQYF
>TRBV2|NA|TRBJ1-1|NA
TGTGCCAGCAGTGAACATCCTTCCCCGGGGGCTGAAGCTTTCTTT
CASSEHPSPGAEAFF
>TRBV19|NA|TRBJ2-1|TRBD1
TGTGCCAGTGGATTTCGGGACAGCCCGTACAATGAGCAGTTCTTC
CASGFRDSPYNEQFF
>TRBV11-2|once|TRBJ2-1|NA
TGTGCCAGCAGCTTAGTTCGGGGCGGGGCGAGGGTTTTCAATGAGCAGTTCTTC
CASSLVRGGARVFNEQFF
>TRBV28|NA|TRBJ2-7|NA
TGTGCCAGCAGGCCTAGGGGCGGCAACTCCTACGAGCAGTACTTC
CASRPRGGNSYEQYF
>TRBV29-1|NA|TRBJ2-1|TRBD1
TGCAGCGTTGAAGTCTGGGACAGTGAGCAGTTCTTC
CSVEVWDSEQFF
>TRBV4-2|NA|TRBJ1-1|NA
TGTGCCAGCAGGGGGCTCCTGGGGGGGCTGAACACTGAAGCTTTCTTT
CASRGLLGGLNTEAFF
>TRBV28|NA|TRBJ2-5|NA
TGTGCCAGCAGTTTGTGGCAGGGTGAGACCCAGTACTTC
CASSLWQGETQYF
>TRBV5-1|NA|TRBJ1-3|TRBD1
TGCGCCAGCAGAGGCCAGGGGGCGGTTGGAAACACCATATATTTT
CASRGQGAVGNTIYF
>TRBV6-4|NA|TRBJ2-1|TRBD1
TGTGCCAGCAGTAGTACCGGGACAGGATACCCCTACAATGAGCAGTTCTTC
CASSSTGTGYPYNEQFF
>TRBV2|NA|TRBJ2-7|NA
TGTGCCAGCAGTGAATCCTACTCCTACGAGCAGTACTTC
CASSESYSYEQYF
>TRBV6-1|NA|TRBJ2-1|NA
TGTGCCAGCATAAGAAGCTCCCAATACAATGAGCAGTTCTTC
CASIRSSQYNEQFF
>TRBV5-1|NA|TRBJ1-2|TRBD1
TGCGCCAGCAGCTTGGGGGACAGGGTTCCAAATGGCTACACCTTC
CASSLGDRVPNGYTF
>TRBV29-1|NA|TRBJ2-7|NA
TGCAGCGTCTCGGAGAGCTCCTACGAGCAGTACTTC
CSVSESSYEQYF
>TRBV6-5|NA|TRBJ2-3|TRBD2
TGTGCCAGCACGGTAGCGGGAGGGCCGTCGAATACGCAGTATTTT
CASTVAGGPSNTQYF
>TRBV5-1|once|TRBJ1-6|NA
TGCGCCAGCAGCTCGGGCCTAGCAGCCGGCTATAATTCACCCCTCCACTTT
CASSSGLAAGYNSPLHF
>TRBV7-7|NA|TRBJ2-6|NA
TGTGCTAGCAGCTTAACTCTCTCTGGGGCCAACGTCCTGACTTTC
CASSLTLSGANVLTF
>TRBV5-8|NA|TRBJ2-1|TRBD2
TGTGCCAGCAGCCAGACTAGCGGTACCTTTTACAATGAGCAGTTCTTC
CASSQTSGTFYNEQFF
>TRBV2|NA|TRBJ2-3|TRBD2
TGTGCCAGCAGTGAGACAGCGGGAGGGCCGGTGGATACGCAGTATTTT
CASSETAGGPVDTQYF
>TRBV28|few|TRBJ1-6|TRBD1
TGTGCCAGCGAAACCCGGGACAGGGGGGTGAATTCACCCCTCCACTTT
CASETRDRGVNSPLHF
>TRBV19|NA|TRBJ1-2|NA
TGTGCCACCGAGGACACAAACTATGGCTACACCTTC
CATEDTNYGYTF
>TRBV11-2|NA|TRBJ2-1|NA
TGTGCCAGCAGCTCACTCCATGGGGCGTCCGCCTACAATGAGCAGTTCTTC
CASSSLHGASAYNEQFF
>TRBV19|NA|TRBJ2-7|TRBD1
TGTGCCAGTAGTATTTTCTCCGGGACAGGAACCTACGAGCAGTACTTC
CASSIFSGTGTYEQYF
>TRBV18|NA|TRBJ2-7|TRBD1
TGTGCCAGCTCACCCACTCTCCGGACAGGGCAAGGGGAGCAGTACTTC
CASSPTLRTGQGEQYF
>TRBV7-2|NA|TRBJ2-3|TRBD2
TGTGCCAGCAGCTTAGTAGGCGGGGGGGTGACAGATACGCAGTATTTT
CASSLVGGGVTDTQYF
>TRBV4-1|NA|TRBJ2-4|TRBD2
TGCGCCAGCAGCCCCGGCCAGCGGGAACGATTCAGGGTAGGCATTCAGTACTTC
CASSPGQRERFRVGIQYF
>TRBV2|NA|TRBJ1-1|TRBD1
TGTGCCAGCAGTGAACATAGGGGGCTCGATGAAGCTTTCTTT
CASSEHRGLDEAFF
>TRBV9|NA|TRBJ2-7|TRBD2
TGTGCCAGCAGCGCCATCCCGGGGGGAACGGGGGAGCAGTACTTC
CASSAIPGGTGEQYF
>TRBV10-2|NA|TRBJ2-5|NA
TGCGCCAGCAACAGAGAGATACAAGAGACCCAGTACTTC
CASNREIQETQYF
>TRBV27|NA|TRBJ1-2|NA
TGTGCCAGCAGTTTAAGGCAGGGGCGATCTTATGGCTACACCTTC
CASSLRQGRSYGYTF
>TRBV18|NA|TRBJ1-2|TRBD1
TGTGCCAGCTCAACAGGGACAGGGTCTAACTATGGCTACACCTTC
CASSTGTGSNYGYTF
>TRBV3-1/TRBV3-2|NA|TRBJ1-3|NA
TGTGCCAGCAGCCAAAGGGGGACCGCCCCTGGAAACACCATATATTTT
CASSQRGTAPGNTIYF
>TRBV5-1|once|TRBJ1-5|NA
TGCGCCAGCAGCGAGGTGGGCAATCAGCCCCAGCATTTT
CASSEVGNQPQHF
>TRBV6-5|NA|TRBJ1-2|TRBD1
TGTGCCAGCAGTTTCGCCATAAACAGGGGGCTGGGTGGCTACACCTTC
CASSFAINRGLGGYTF
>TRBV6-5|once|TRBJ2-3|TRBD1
TGTGCCAGCAGTTACGGAGGCCGGGACAGTTATACGCAGTATTTT
CASSYGGRDSYTQYF
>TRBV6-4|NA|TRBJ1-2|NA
TGTGCCAGCAGTGTAGTACAGGGACCCAAAACTAACTATGGCTACACCTTC
CASSVVQGPKTNYGYTF
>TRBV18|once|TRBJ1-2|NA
TGTGCCAGCTCAATCAGTCCTAACTATGGCTACACCTTC
CASSISPNYGYTF
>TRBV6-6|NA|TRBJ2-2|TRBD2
TGTGCCAGCAGTCTATCCCCTAGCGGGAGATTCACCGGGGAGCTGTTTTTT
CASSLSPSGRFTGELFF
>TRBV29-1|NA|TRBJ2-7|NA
TGCAGCGTGGGAAATAATAGGGGACACAATCCCGACGAGCAGTACTTC
CSVGNNRGHNPDEQYF
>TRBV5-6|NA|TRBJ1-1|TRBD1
TGTGCCAGCAGCTACTTCGGACAGGGAGATACTGAAGCTTTCTTT
CASSYFGQGDTEAFF
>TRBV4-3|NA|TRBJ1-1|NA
TGCGCCAGCAGCTATGCACCCCCAGATCGCCCCTCTCGGAACACTGAAGCTTTCTTT
CASSYAPPDRPSRNTEAFF
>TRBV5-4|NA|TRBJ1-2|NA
TGTGCCAGCAGCTTGCCCCACTCACAGGGCCTCTATGGCTACACCTTC
CASSLPHSQGLYGYTF
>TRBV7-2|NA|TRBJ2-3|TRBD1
TGTGCCAGCAGCTGGGGACAGGGTGGAGGTGGTACGCAGTATTTT
CASSWGQGGGGTQYF
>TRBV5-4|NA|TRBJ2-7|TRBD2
TGTGCCAGCAGTGGGACTAGCGGGGGCCGGGAGCAGTACTTC
CASSGTSGGREQYF
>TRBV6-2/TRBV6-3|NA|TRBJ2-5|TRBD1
TGTGCCAGCAGTAGAGGAAAGGGACTGGGGACAGGGGAGACCCAGTACTTC
CASSRGKGLGTGETQYF
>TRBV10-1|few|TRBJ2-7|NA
TGCGCCAGCAGCCCGGGACTTACCTACGAGCAGTACTTC
CASSPGLTYEQYF